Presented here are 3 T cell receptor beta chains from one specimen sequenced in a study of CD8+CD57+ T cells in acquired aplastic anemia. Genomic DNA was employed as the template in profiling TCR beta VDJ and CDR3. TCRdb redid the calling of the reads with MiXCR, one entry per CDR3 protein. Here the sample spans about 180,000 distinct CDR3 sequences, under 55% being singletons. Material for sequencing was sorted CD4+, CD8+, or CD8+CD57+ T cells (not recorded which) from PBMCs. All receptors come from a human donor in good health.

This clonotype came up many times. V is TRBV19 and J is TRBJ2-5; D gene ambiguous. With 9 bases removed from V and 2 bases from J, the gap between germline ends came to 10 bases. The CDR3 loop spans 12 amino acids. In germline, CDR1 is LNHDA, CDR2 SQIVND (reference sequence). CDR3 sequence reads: CASGDQQETQYF. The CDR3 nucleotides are TGTGCCAGCGGTGACCAGCAAGAGACCCAGTACTTC.

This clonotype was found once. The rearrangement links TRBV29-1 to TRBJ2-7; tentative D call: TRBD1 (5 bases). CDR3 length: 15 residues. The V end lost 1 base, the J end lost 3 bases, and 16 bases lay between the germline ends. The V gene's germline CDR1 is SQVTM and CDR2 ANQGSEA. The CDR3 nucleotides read TGCAGCGTTGAAGGTCCCTGGACATCACACTACGAGCAGTACTTC. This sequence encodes CSVEGPWTSHYEQYF.

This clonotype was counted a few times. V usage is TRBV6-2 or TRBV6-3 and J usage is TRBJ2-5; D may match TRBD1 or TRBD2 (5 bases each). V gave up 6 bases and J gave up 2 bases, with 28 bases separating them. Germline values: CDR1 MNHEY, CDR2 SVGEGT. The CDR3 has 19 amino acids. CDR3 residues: CASSSHTAWTGTPQETQYF. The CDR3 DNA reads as TGTGCCAGCAGCTCTCATACAGCCTGGACGGGGACGCCACAAGAGACCCAGTACTTC.